This T cell receptor beta chain was documented in a study of T cell responses to AZD1222 COVID-19 vaccine. Findings of the study overall: The reported proportion of spike-specific TCRs targeting unmutated variant regions was nearly half.

Concerning this clone: What it binds is unknown.

Only in-frame clones appear in the TCRdb table, and some are missing; sequencing was by immunoSEQ multiplex PCR. The sample records some 170,000 clones, around 90% being singletons. In germline, CDR1 is MNHEY, CDR2 SVGEGT. This CDR3 contains 15 residues. V lost 5 bases to trimming and J lost 0 bases; unmatched junction nucleotides: 6. V is TRBV6-2 or TRBV6-3 and J is TRBJ1-1, with 7 bases lining up with TRBD1. The sequences come from peripheral blood, collected 28 days after the second dose of the MenACWY control vaccine. The receptor comes from an adult who received the MenACWY meningococcal vaccine as a control. CDR3 region: CASSKGTEMNTEAFF. The CDR3, as DNA: TGTGCCAGCAGTAAAGGGACAGAGATGAACACTGAAGCTTTCTTT.